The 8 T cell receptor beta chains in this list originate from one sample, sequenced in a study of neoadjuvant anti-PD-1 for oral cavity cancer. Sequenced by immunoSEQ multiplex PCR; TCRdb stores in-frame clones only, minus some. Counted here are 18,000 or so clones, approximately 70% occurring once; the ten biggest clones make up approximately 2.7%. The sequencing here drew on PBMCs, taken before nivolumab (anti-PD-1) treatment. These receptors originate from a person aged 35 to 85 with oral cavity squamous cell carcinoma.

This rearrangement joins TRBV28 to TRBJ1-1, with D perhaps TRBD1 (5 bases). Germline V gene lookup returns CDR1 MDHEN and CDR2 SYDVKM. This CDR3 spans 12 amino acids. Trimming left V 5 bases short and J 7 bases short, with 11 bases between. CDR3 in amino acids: CASSQDSFEAFF. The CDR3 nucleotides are TGTGCCAGCAGTCAAGACAGTTTTGAAGCTTTCTTT.

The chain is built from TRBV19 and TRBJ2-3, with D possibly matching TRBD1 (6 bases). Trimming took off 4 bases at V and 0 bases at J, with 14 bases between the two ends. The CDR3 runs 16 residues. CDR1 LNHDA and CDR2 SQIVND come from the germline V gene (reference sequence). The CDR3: CASSTWTVTSTDTQYF. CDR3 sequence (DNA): TGTGCCAGTAGTACGTGGACAGTTACTAGCACAGATACGCAGTATTTT.

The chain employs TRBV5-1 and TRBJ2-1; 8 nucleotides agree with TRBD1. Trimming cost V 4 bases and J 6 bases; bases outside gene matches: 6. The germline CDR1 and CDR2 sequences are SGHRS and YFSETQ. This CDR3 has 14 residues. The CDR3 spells CASSGQGALNEQFF. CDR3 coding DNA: TGCGCCAGCAGCGGACAGGGTGCCCTCAATGAGCAGTTCTTC.

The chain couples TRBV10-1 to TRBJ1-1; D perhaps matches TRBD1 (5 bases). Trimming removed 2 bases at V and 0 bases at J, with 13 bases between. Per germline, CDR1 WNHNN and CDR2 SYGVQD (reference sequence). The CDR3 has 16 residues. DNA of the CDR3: TGCGCCAGCAGTGAGACTTCCAGGGTTGTGAACACTGAAGCTTTCTTT. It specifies CASSETSRVVNTEAFF.

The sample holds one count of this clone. The CDR3 is CASSELSANQPQHF. In DNA, the CDR3 is TGTGCCAGCAGTGAGCTGAGCGCTAATCAGCCCCAGCATTTT. The chain is built from TRBV2 and TRBJ1-5; D is unclear. Germline-derived CDR1 and CDR2 are SNHLY and FYNNEI. The germline V and J ends were trimmed by 3 bases and 4 bases, with 10 bases remaining between them. The CDR3 is 14 residues long. The entire variable domain, with the rest obtained from reference TRBV2 and TRBJ1-5, is as follows: EPEVTQTPSHQVTQMGQEVILRCVPISNHLYFYWYRQILGQKVEFLVSFYNNEISEKSEIFDDQFSVERPDGSNFTLKIRSTKLEDSAMYFCASSELSANQPQHFGDGTRLSIL.

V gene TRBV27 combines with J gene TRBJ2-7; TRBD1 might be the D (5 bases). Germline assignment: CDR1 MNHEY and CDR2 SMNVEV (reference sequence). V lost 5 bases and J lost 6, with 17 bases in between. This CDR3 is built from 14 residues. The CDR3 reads CASSPRTPTGEQYF. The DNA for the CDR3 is TGTGCCAGCAGTCCACGGACACCCACCGGCGAGCAGTACTTC.

CDR3 loop: CASSSLLSGREQFF. In nucleotides, the CDR3 is TGTGCCAGCAGTTCCCTCCTTAGCGGGAGGGAGCAGTTCTTC. The V and J genes are TRBV6-5 and TRBJ2-1; 10 bases align to TRBD2. CDR1 and CDR2 (germline): MNHEY, SVGAGI. The J segment lost 10 bases and the V segment lost 4 bases, leaving 7 bases of the junction unmatched. The CDR3 is 14 residues long.

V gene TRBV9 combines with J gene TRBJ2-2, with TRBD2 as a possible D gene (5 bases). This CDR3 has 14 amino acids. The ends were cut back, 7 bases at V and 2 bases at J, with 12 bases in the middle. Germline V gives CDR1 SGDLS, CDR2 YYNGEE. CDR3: CASAWTQNTGELFF. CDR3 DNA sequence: TGTGCCAGCGCGTGGACTCAAAACACCGGGGAGCTGTTTTTT.